Included here is one T cell receptor (beta chain) sequence, with context. This clonotype was seen repeatedly, ten times or more. Its specific antigen is unknown. The input lacks base qualities; no much larger clone sits a single base away. The sample belongs to a study of T cells in Graves' hyperthyroidism and ophthalmopathy (dated by TCRdb to between 2019 and 2020). Regarding the complete study: To identify TCR V-J signatures that set the groups apart, the researchers used a discovery cohort of about a hundred patients, made up of approximately 43 with Graves' ophthalmopathy and 57 with stable Graves' hyperthyroidism. The approximately 90 discovery patients were divided at random into training and test sets in a 7:3 ratio. An independent validation cohort of fewer than 20 hyperthyroidism patients and 17 patients who later progressed to ophthalmopathy tested prospective prediction of ophthalmopathy. According to the paper, TCR Vbeta CDR3 sequencing was carried out on 135 peripheral blood samples, which came from some 41 ophthalmopathy, under 85 hyperthyroidism and approximately 17 progressor patients. Following sampling, methimazole starting at 30 mg daily was given to hyperthyroidism patients, and high-dose intravenous methylprednisolone was given to ophthalmopathy patients. Thyroid tissue and blood T-cell repertoires from about 6 Graves' hyperthyroidism patients were also compared in the study. Findings and caveats that apply to the study as a whole: A model built on a 13 V-J signature distinguished ophthalmopathy from stable hyperthyroidism, reaching over 85% sensitivity and around 81% specificity in cross-validation and 80%/75% in testing. No statistical method was used to fix the sample size in advance, and group allocation was not hidden from the investigators. Most expanded thyroid clonotypes (frequency above 0.001) were also detected in blood, a finding suggesting that blood repertoires may reflect thyroid immune responses. In validation, progression to ophthalmopathy was predicted by the model with nearly 71% sensitivity and roughly 76% specificity, a median of about 6.4 months before onset.

Stable Graves' hyperthyroidism was defined as no progression to ophthalmopathy during 18 months of follow-up. Hyperthyroidism patients were aged 18 to 65 years and newly diagnosed, with disease duration of less than 2 months. Patients with uncontrolled infections, other autoimmune diseases, pregnancy or lactation were excluded. Diagnoses were established on the basis of clinical symptoms, serum thyroxine and TRAb, thyroid ultrasound, and orbital computed tomography. Total RNA was extracted with Trizol reagent, and quality was checked on an Agilent 2100 Bioanalyzer. V is reduced by 1 base and J by 3 bases, leaving a spacing of 10 bases between them. The cysteine opens and the phenylalanine closes a CDR3 of 14 amino acids. The kept DNA is CDR3 alone, 42 bases in frame from the first base. From the germline V gene, CDR1 is SGHVS and CDR2 is FNYEAQ. The TCR beta CDR3 regions were amplified from the RNA transcripts. A first-round RT-PCR of the TCR CDR3 used the HTBI primer set with the Qiagen OneStep RT-PCR kit. Libraries were constructed in a second round of multiplex PCR, after which size selection and purification were performed. Sequencing of the libraries was done on an Illumina HiSeq2000 using paired-end 100 bp reads. On the authors' methods: SOAPnuke was used to process the raw data, throwing out any read that contained adapters or uncalled bases, had a mean Phred below 15, or lacked an exact constant-primer or identifier match. High-quality paired reads were merged using COPE v1.2.5, and each unique nucleotide sequence was defined as a clonotype. MiTCR v1.1 was used to align the clonotypes against IMGT TRBV, TRBD and TRBJ reference segments. The analysis was restricted to V-J combinations with a frequency above 0.0001, which together covered 98% to 99.2% of the repertoires. A TCS score was defined as the ratio of F50 (clonal expansion) to E x V (chaos), with BLOSUM62-based TCRdist applied between CDR3 peptides within each V-J. Welch's t-statistics and random forest reduced around 520 V-J features to 13, which were used in a naive Bayes classifier (R e1071). The similarity between thyroid and blood repertoires was quantified using the Morisita-Horn index. TCRdb redid the processing of the public reads, applying fastp at Q25 and MiXCR, and retained in-frame beta chains. Rows merge per CDR3 protein into single entries with the most common DNA and genes. The V and J calls come from TCRdb's annotation, not from the publication. Present in this sample are fewer than 750,000 distinct CDR3 sequences, 40% to 55% of which were seen just once. The ten largest clonotypes hold around 8% of the sample.

This receptor was identified in a woman between 18 and 29 years old with Graves' hyperthyroidism. Sequencing was carried out using peripheral blood or thyroid tissue (not recorded which). This sequence uses TRBV7-6 and TRBJ2-7, and the D gene may be TRBD1, 6 bases matching. The sequenced DNA: TGTGCCAGCAGCTTAGAGGACAGCAGCTACGAGCAGTACTTC. It is translated as CASSLEDSSYEQYF.